This T cell receptor beta chain was recovered during a study of blood T cell repertoires in COVID-19. The length of the CDR3 is 14 residues. Trimming took 7 bases from V and 7 from J; bases not matched to a gene: 9. From germline, CDR1 is SEHNR and CDR2 FQNEAQ (reference sequence). Produced via immunoSEQ multiplex PCR; TCRdb's table is partial and in-frame only. Of roughly 47,000 clones detected, approximately 85% appear once; the ten largest clones hold around 32%. This receptor was taken from a woman of 80 years or more with COVID-19, enrolled during active disease. This rearrangement joins TRBV7-9 to TRBJ1-2; the match to TRBD1 covers 10 bases. The source material was peripheral blood. CDR3 DNA: TGTGCCAGCACCCCCAGACAGGGGGCTTTTGGCTACACCTTC. Protein product: CASTPRQGAFGYTF.